This TCR beta chain is from a study of blood T cell repertoires in COVID-19 (dated by TCRdb to the early 2020s). For the wider study: Collaborator samples came from the United States, Italy and Spain and covered acute and convalescent phases of COVID-19. The material from the prospective study consisted of cDNA or gDNA derived from T cells, B-cell-depleted T cells, or PBMCs. Where HLA class I and class II types were available, the types were taken from metadata supplied by the sample provider, not from assay-based typing. Sample metadata almost always included a de-identified subject ID, COVID-19 status, age in years and sex. A freely available public database, intended as a resource for researchers studying the immune response to SARS-CoV-2, is where the repertoires were released. Samples were obtained from the ongoing ImmuneRACE study (first 160 participants) and from 1,254 subjects provided by 6 global collaborators. The dataset comprised deeply sampled blood TCRbeta repertoires from subjects exposed to, actively infected with, or recovered from COVID-19.

Notes on this clone: Its recognized antigen is unknown. No base quality information exists; no much larger clone differs at one position.

Collaborating institutions collected whole blood in K2EDTA tubes following their own protocols. For TCRbeta analysis, collaborators shipped samples as frozen whole blood, isolated PBMCs, or DNA extracted from either of those sample types. Overall study results and their limits: Clinical and demographic metadata were provided uncurated, with the amount varying by source and participant.

TCRbeta CDR3 regions were amplified from genomic DNA by means of the immunoSEQ Assay, a bias-controlled multiplex PCR. In the source study's methods: Nucleated cell counts per sample were estimated from amplification of reference gene primers within the assay. To quantify the absolute abundance of each unique TCRbeta CDR3 rearrangement, sequence reads were collapsed and filtered. For each sample, productive Simpson clonality was calculated by taking the square root of Simpson's diversity index across productive rearrangements. Sourced from immuneACCESS, this table was stored by TCRdb with only in-frame sequences that have V and J called. A share of the clones is absent; for the studies checked, an unresolved V gene accounts for under half, and the remainder has no known explanation. V and J calls and clone size are given by that table; D and trimming were obtained from the DNA. For this sample the table gives about 310,000 clones, of which about nine tenths were detected only once. The top ten hold 1% of the sample.

The CDR3 holds 15 amino acids from the cysteine to the phenylalanine. The only DNA kept is the CDR3, 45 bases in frame from the first base. The V end gives up 6 bases and the J end 0 bases, leaving 3 bases in the junction not matched to a gene. CDR1 and CDR2 were assigned from the germline V gene as MNHEY and SVGAGI. This sequence was found in a man between 50 and 59 years old with active or convalescent COVID-19. Specimen: peripheral blood. The chain joins TRBV6-5 to TRBJ2-2; TRBD2 agrees with 8 junctional bases. The nucleotide sequence is TGTGCCAGCAGCCGACTAGCGCCGAACACCGGGGAGCTGTTTTTT. Its coded protein is CASSRLAPNTGELFF.